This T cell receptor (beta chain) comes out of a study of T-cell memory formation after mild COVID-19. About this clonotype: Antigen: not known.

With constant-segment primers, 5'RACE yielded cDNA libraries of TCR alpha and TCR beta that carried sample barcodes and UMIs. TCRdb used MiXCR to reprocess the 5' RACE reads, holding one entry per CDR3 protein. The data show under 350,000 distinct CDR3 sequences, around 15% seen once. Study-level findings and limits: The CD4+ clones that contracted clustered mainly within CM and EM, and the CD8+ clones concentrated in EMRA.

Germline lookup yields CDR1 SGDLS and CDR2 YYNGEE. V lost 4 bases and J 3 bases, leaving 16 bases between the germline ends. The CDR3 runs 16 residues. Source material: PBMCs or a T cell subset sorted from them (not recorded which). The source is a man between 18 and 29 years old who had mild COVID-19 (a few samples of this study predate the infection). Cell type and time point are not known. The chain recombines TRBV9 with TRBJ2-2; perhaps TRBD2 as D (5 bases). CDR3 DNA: TGTGCCAGCAGCCCCGTCCCGGGAACCCACACCGGGGAGCTGTTTTTT. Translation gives CASSPVPGTHTGELFF.